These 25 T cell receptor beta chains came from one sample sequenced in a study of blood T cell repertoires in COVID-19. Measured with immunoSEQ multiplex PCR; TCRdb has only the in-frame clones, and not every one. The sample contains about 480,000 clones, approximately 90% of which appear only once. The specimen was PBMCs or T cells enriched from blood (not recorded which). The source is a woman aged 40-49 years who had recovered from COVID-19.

CDR3 loop: CASSIDRDTEAFF. CDR3 coding DNA: TGTGCCAGCAGCATAGACAGGGACACTGAAGCTTTCTTT. The V gene is TRBV9, the J gene TRBJ1-1; 7 bases agree with TRBD1. The germline V gene has CDR1 SGDLS and CDR2 YYNGEE. The CDR3 is 13 amino acids. V was clipped by 4 bases and J by 3 bases; unmatched bases: 3. The full variable domain, completed using reference TRBV9 and TRBJ1-1, is DSGVTQTPKHLITATGQRVTLRCSPRSGDLSVYWYQQSLDQGLQFLIQYYNGEERAKGNILERFSAQQFPDLHSELNLSSLELGDSALYFCASSIDRDTEAFFGQGTRLTVV.

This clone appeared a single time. The CDR3, as DNA: TGTGCCACCAGTGACCTTGGGACAGGAGGCTACAATGAGCAGTTCTTC. The encoded protein is CATSDLGTGGYNEQFF. The chain uses TRBV24-1 and TRBJ2-1; 8 bases are shared with TRBD1. Germline lookup yields CDR1 KGHDR and CDR2 SFDVKD. The trim removed 4 bases at V and 3 bases at J, leaving 7 bases unmatched. The CDR3 extends over 16 amino acids.

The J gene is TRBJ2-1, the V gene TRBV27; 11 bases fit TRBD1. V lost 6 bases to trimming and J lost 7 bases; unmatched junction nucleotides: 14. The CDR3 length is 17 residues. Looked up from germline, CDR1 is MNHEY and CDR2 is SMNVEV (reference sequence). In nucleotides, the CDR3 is TGTGCCAGCAGCAGCGGCCCTGGACAGGGGGCTCCGAATGAGCAGTTCTTC. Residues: CASSSGPGQGAPNEQFF.

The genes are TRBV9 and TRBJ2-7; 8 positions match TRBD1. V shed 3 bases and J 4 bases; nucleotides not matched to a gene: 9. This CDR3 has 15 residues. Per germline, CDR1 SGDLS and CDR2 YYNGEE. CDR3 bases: TGTGCCAGCAGCGAGAGACAGGGGCCGGTTTACGAGCAGTACTTC. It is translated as CASSERQGPVYEQYF.

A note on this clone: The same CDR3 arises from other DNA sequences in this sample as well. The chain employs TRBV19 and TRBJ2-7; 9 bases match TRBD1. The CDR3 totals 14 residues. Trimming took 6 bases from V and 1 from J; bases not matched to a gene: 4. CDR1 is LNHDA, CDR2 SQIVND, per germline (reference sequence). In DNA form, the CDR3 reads TGTGCCAGTAGCATCGGACAGGGGTCCTACGAGCAGTACTTC. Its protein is CASSIGQGSYEQYF.

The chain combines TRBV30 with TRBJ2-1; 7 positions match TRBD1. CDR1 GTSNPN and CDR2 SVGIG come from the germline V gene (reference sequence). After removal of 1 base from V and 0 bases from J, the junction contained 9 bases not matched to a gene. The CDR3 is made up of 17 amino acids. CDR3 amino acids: CAWSGRRDSDSYNEQFF. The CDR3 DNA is TGTGCCTGGAGTGGACGCCGGGACAGCGACTCCTACAATGAGCAGTTCTTC. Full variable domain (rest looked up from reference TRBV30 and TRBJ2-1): SQTIHQWPATLVQPVGSPLSLECTVEGTSNPNLYWYRQAAGRGLQLLFYSVGIGQISSEVPQNLSASRPQDRQFILSSKKLLLSDSGFYLCAWSGRRDSDSYNEQFFGPGTRLTVL.

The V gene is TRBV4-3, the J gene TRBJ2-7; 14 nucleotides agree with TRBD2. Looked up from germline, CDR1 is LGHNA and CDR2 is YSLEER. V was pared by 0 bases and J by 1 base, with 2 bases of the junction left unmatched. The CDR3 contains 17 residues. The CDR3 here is CASSQDGTSGSSYEQYF. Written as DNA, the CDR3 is TGCGCCAGCAGCCAAGACGGGACTAGCGGGAGTTCCTACGAGCAGTACTTC.

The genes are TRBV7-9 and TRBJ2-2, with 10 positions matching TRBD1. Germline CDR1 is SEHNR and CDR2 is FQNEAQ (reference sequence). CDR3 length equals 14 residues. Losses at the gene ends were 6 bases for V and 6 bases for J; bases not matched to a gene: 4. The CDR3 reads CASSEGQGAGELFF. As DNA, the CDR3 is TGTGCCAGCAGTGAAGGACAGGGGGCCGGGGAGCTGTTTTTT.

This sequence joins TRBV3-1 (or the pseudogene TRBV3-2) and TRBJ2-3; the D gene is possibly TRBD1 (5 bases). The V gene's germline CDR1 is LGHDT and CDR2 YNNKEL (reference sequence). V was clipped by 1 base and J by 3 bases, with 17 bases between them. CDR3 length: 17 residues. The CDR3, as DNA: TGTGCCAGCAGCCAAGTGGGGCTACACAGCCTAACAGATACGCAGTATTTT. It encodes CASSQVGLHSLTDTQYF.

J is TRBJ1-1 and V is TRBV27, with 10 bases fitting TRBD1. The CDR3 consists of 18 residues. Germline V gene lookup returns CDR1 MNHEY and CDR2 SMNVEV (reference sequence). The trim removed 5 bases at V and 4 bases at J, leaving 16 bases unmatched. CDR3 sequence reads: CASSDRRLPGQGPTEAFF. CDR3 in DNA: TGTGCCAGCAGTGACCGAAGACTTCCGGGACAGGGGCCCACTGAAGCTTTCTTT.

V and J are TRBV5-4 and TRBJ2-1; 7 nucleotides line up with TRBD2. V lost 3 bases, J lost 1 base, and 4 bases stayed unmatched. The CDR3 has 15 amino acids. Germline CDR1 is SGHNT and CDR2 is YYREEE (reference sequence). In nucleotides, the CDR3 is TGTGCCAGCAGCTCCGCCGGGGGGTCCTACAATGAGCAGTTCTTC. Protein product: CASSSAGGSYNEQFF.

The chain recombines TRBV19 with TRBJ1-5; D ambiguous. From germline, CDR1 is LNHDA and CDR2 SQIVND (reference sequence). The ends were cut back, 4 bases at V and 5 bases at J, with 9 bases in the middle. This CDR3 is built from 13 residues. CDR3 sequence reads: CASSTIMHQPQHF. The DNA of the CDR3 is TGTGCCAGTAGTACTATAATGCATCAGCCCCAGCATTTT.

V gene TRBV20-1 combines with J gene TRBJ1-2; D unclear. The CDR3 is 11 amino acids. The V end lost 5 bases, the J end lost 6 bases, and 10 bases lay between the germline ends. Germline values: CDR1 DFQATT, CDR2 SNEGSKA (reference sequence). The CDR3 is CSAEDRDGYTF. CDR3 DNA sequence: TGCAGTGCTGAAGACCGGGATGGCTACACCTTC.

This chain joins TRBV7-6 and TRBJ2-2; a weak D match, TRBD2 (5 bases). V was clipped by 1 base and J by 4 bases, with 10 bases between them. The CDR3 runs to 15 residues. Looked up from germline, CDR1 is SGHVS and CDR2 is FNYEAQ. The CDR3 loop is CASSLGGLITGELFF. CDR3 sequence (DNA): TGTGCCAGCAGCTTAGGAGGACTGATCACCGGGGAGCTGTTTTTT. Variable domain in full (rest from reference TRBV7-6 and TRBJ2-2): GAGVSQSPRYKVTKRGQDVALRCDPISGHVSLYWYRQALGQGPEFLTYFNYEAQQDKSGLPNDRFSAERPEGSISTLTIQRTEQRDSAMYRCASSLGGLITGELFFGEGSRLTVL.

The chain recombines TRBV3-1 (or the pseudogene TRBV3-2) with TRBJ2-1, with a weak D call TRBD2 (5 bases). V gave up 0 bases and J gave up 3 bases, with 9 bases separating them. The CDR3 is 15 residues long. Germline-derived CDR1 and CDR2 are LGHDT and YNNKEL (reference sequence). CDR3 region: CASSQDSRDYNEQFF. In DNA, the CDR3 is TGTGCCAGCAGCCAAGACTCCCGGGACTACAATGAGCAGTTCTTC.

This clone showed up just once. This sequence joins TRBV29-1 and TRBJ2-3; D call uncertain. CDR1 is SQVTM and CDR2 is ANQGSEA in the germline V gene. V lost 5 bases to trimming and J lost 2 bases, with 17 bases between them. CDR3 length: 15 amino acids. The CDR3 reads CSVFPIEAATDTQYF. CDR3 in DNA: TGCAGCGTTTTCCCTATTGAGGCCGCCACAGATACGCAGTATTTT.

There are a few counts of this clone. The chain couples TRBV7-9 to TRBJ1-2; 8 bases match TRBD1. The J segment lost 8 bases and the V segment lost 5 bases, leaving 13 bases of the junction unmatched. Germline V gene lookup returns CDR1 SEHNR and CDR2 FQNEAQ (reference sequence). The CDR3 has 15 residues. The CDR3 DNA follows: TGTGCCAGCAGCCCCCCCCTCTGGACAGGGAAGGGCTACACCTTC. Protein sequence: CASSPPLWTGKGYTF. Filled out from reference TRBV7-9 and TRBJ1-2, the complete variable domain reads DTGVSQNPRHKITKRGQNVTFRCDPISEHNRLYWYRQTLGQGPEFLTYFQNEAQLEKSRLLSDRFSAERPKGSFSTLEIQRTEQGDSAMYLCASSPPLWTGKGYTFGSGTRLTVV.

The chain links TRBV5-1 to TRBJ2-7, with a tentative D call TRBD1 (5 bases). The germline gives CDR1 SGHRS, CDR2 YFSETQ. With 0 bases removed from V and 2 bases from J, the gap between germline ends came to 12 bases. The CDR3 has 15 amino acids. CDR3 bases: TGCGCCAGCAGCTTGGCCCCAGGGAAGGCCTACGAGCAGTACTTC. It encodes CASSLAPGKAYEQYF.

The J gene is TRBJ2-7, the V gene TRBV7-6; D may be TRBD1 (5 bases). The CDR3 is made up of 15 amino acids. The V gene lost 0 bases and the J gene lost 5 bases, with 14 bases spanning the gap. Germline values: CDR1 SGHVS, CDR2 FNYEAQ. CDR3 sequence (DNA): TGTGCCAGCAGCTTAGCTCCCAGGGTGGACAACGAGCAGTACTTC. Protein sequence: CASSLAPRVDNEQYF. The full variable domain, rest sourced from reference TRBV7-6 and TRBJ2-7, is GAGVSQSPRYKVTKRGQDVALRCDPISGHVSLYWYRQALGQGPEFLTYFNYEAQQDKSGLPNDRFSAERPEGSISTLTIQRTEQRDSAMYRCASSLAPRVDNEQYFGPGTRLTVT.

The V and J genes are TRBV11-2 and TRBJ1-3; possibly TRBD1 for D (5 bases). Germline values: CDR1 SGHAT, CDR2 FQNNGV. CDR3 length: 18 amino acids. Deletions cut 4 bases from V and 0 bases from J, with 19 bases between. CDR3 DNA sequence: TGTGCCAGCAGCTCCCCGGGGGGGATCACTAGCTCTGGAAACACCATATATTTT. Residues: CASSSPGGITSSGNTIYF. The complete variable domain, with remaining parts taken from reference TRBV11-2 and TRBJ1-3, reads EAGVAQSPRYKIIEKRQSVAFWCNPISGHATLYWYQQILGQGPKLLIQFQNNGVVDDSQLPKDRFSAERLKGVDSTLKIQPAKLEDSAVYLCASSSPGGITSSGNTIYFGEGSWLTVV.

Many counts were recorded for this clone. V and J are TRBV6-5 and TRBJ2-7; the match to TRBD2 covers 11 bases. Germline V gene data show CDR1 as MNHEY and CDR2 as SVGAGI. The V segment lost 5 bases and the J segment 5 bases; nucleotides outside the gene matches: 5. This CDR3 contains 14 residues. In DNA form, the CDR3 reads TGTGCCAGCAGTCCCACTAGCGGGAGTGACGAGCAGTACTTC. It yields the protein CASSPTSGSDEQYF.

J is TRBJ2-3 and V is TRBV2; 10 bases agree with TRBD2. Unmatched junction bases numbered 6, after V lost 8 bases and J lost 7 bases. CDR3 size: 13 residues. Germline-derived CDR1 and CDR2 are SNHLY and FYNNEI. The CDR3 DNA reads TGTGCCAGCGACTCTAGCGGGAGAAATACGCAGTATTTT. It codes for CASDSSGRNTQYF.

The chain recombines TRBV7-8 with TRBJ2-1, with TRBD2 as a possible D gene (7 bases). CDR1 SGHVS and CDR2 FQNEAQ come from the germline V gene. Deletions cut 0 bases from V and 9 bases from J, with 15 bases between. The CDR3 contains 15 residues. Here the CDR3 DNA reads TGTGCCAGCAGCTTAGCGCCTGAGGGAGGGGGTGAGCAGTTCTTC. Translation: CASSLAPEGGGEQFF.

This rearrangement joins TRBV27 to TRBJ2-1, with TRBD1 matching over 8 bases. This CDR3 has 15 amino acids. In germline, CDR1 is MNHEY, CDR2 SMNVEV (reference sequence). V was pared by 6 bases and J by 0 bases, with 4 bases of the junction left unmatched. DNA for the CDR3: TGTGCCAGCAGCGACAGGGGAAGCTCCTACAATGAGCAGTTCTTC. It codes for CASSDRGSSYNEQFF.

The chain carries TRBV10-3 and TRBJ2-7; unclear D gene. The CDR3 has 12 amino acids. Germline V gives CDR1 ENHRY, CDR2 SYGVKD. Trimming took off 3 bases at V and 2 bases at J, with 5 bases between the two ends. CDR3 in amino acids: CAISDNPYEQYF. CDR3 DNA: TGTGCCATCAGTGACAATCCCTACGAGCAGTACTTC.